This TCR beta chain is from a study of brain T cells in children with intractable seizures. A remark on this clone: Its antigen remains unidentified.

Libraries were prepared by immunoSEQ multiplex PCR; TCRdb keeps only in-frame clonotypes and omits some of them. The sample comprises 80,000 or so clones, about 90% of which are singletons, and less than 30% rests with the top ten. Surgery cases with the highest brain T cell transcript signatures were chosen for sequencing. Pre-surgery treatment included at least one anti-epileptic drug. Findings and limits, study-wide: Absence of clones before surgery may stem from lower sequencing depth. Only CDR3 sequence similarity suggested viral specificity, without known HCMV serostatus.

CDR3 size: 15 residues. V dropped 2 bases and J dropped 3 bases, with 13 bases sitting between them. Germline CDR1 and CDR2: LNHDA and SQIVND (reference sequence). This chain links TRBV19 with TRBJ1-2; weak D call: TRBD1 (5 bases). This material consisted of peripheral blood, taken at surgery. The source of this sequence is a girl aged 2 to 9 with Rasmussen encephalitis and intractable seizures. For the CDR3, the DNA is TGTGCCAGTAGTATACCAGGGTTCACGCACTATGGCTACACCTTC. Protein sequence: CASSIPGFTHYGYTF.